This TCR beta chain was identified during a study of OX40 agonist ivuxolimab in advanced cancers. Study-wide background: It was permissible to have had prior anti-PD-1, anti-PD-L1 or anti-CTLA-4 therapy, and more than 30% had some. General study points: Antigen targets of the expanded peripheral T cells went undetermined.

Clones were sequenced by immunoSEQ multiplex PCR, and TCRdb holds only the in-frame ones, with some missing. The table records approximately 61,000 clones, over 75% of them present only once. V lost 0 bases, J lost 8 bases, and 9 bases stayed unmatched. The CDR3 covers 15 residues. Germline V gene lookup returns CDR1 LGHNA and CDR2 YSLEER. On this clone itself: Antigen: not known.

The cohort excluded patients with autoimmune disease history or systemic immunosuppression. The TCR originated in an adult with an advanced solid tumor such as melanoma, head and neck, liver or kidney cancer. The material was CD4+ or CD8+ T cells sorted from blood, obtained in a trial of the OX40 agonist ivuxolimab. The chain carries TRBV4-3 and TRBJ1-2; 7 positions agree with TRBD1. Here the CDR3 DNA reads TGCGCCAGCAGCCAAGATTGGAGACAGGGCCAAGGCTACACCTTC. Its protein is CASSQDWRQGQGYTF.